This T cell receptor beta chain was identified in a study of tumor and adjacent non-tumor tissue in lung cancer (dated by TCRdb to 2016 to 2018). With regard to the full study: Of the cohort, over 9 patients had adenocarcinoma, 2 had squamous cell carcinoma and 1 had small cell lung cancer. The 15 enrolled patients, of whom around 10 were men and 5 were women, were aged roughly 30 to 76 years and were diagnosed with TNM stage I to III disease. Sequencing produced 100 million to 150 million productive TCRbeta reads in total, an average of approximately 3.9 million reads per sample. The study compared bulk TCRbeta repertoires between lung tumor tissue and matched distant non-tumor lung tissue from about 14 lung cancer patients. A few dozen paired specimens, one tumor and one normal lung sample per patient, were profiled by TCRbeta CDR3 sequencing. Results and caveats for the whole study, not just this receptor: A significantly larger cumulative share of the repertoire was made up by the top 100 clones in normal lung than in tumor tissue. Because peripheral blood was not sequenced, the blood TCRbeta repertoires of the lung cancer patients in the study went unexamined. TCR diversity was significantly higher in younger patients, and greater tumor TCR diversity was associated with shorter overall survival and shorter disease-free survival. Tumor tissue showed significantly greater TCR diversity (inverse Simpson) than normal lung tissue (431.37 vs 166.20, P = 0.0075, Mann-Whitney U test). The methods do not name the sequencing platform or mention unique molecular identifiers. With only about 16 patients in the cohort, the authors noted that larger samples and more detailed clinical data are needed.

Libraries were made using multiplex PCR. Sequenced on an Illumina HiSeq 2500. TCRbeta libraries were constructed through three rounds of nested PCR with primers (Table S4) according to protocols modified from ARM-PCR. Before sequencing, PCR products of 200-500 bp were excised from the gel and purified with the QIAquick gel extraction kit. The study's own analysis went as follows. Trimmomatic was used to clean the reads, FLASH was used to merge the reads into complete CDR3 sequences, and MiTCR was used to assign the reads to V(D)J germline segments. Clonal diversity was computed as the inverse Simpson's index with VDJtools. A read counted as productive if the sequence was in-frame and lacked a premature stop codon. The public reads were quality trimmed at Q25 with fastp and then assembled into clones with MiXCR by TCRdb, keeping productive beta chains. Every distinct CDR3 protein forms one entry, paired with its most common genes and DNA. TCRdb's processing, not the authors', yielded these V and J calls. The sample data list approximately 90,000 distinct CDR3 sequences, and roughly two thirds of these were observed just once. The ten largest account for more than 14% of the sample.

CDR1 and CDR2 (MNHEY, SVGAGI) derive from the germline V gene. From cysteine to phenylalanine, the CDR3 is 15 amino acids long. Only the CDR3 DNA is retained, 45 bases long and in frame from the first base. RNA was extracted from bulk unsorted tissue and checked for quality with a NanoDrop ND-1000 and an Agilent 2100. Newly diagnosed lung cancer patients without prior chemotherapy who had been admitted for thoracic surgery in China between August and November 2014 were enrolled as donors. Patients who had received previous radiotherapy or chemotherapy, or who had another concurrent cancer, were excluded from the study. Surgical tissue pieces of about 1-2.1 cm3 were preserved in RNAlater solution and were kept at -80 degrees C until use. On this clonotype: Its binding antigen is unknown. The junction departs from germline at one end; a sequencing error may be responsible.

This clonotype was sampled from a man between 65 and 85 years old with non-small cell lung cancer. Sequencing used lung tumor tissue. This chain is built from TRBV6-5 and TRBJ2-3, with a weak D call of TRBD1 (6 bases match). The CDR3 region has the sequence CDSSYGTRVADTQYF. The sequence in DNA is TGTGACAGCAGTTACGGGACAAGGGTTGCAGATACGCAGTATTTT.